The 5 T cell receptor beta chains presented below share a single source sample, sequenced in a study of graft-versus-host responses after intestinal transplantation. The antigens these receptors bind are not known. Assay: immunoSEQ multiplex PCR; the TCRdb copy retains only in-frame clones and omits some. The repertoire consists of 85,000 to 100,000 clones, with approximately 90% occurring once and the leading ten covering approximately 0.17%. Sequenced here: unstimulated CD4+ T cells sorted from spleen or lymph node cells, sampled before intestinal transplant. These receptors came from a human donor who received an intestinal transplant.

V gene TRBV7-2 combines with J gene TRBJ2-5; TRBD2 matches at 12 bases. The DNA end is more similar to TRBJ2-7, so the J call may be wrong. CDR1 is SGHTA and CDR2 is FQGNSA in the germline V gene. The CDR3 contains 16 residues. Here the CDR3 reads CASIRSTLAGGREQYF. Here the CDR3 DNA reads TGTGCCAGCATCAGAAGTACCCTAGCGGGAGGGCGCGAGCAGTACTTC.

DNA for the CDR3: TGTGCCAGCAGTTACGGCCCCCGAAACACCATATATTTT. It is translated as CASSYGPRNTIYF. V and J are TRBV6-5 and TRBJ1-3, with no clear D. Trimming removed 2 bases at V and 5 bases at J, with 7 bases between. CDR1 and CDR2 from the germline V gene are MNHEY and SVGAGI. The CDR3 runs to 13 residues.

The genes are TRBV5-8 and TRBJ2-7; 13 bases agree with TRBD2. Germline V gene sequence: CDR1 SGHTS, CDR2 YDEGEE. With V trimmed by 0 bases and J by 3 bases, 6 bases remained unmatched. The CDR3 extends over 17 amino acids. CDR3 nucleotides: TGTGCCAGCAGCTTGGCTAGACTAGCGGGGGGATACTACGAGCAGTACTTC. This sequence encodes CASSLARLAGGYYEQYF.

The chain has TRBV5-1 and TRBJ1-1; TRBD1 is a possible D gene (6 bases). In germline, CDR1 is SGHRS, CDR2 YFSETQ. Trimming shortened V by 4 bases and J by 3 bases, and 10 bases separated the two germline ends. This CDR3 is built from 13 residues. The CDR3 sequence is CASSRGGDTEAFF. Here the CDR3 DNA reads TGCGCCAGCAGCAGGGGGGGGGACACTGAAGCTTTCTTT.

The chain employs TRBV28 and TRBJ2-1, with a possible D match to TRBD2 (5 bases). Trimming removed 8 bases from V and 0 bases from J, with 14 bases in between. The CDR3 spans 15 residues. In germline, CDR1 is MDHEN, CDR2 SYDVKM. The CDR3, as DNA: TGTGCCAGCCGACCGCGGGTCTCCTCCTACAATGAGCAGTTCTTC. Translating it yields CASRPRVSSYNEQFF.